This T cell receptor (beta chain) was found in a study of vaccination effects on CD4 cells after COVID-19. Comment on this clone: Antigen: not known.

Libraries were prepared by immunoSEQ multiplex PCR; TCRdb keeps only in-frame clonotypes and omits some of them. The sample has roughly 63,000 clones; approximately 75% are singletons. Study-wide points: Clones induced by infection and by vaccine showed marked clonal contraction late after vaccination.

CDR1 and CDR2 (germline): SGHDT, YYEEEE. The CDR3 runs to 16 residues. The V gene lost 1 base and the J gene lost 3 bases, with 14 bases spanning the gap. Antigen-specific CD4+ T cells were first expanded with viral peptide pools by the ViraFEST assay and only then sequenced. After around nine days in culture, the CD4+ T cells were isolated. Vaccine recipients had no previous SARS-CoV-2 infection; their nucleocapsid antibodies were negative. This chain connects TRBV5-6 to TRBJ2-1, with D possibly being TRBD1 or TRBD2 (6 bases each). The source is a human donor who received a COVID-19 vaccine. This specimen was CD4+ T cells from PBMCs cultured with HCoV-OC43 spike peptides, taken before COVID-19 vaccination. Subset specified: HCoV-OC43 spike overlapping peptide pool stimulation. For the CDR3, the DNA is TGTGCCAGCAGCTTGTCTGGGGGGCGCATCTACAATGAGCAGTTCTTC. It codes for CASSLSGGRIYNEQFF.